The next 31 T cell receptor beta chains were all read from a single sample in a study of cytomegalovirus exposure and HLA in healthy donors. The study ran its PCR with 60 Vbeta and 13 Jbeta primers. Assay used: immunoSEQ multiplex PCR; TCRdb lists only in-frame clones, some missing. This table has fewer than 200,000 clones, less than 80% appearing once. The material sequenced was PBMCs. The receptors were gathered from a woman aged 40-49 years in good health and CMV-seronegative.

The gene calls are TRBV19 and TRBJ2-5, with D possibly matching TRBD2 (6 bases). Matching the DNA end better, TRBJ2-7 makes the J call doubtful. The CDR3 sequence is 14 residues long. The germline CDR1 and CDR2 sequences are LNHDA and SQIVND (reference sequence). CDR3 sequence reads: CASSIQGGVYEQYF. CDR3 sequence (DNA): TGTGCCAGTAGTATTCAGGGCGGGGTCTACGAGCAGTACTTC.

V and J are TRBV2 and TRBJ1-2, with a possible D match to TRBD1 (6 bases). This CDR3 comprises 14 residues. Trimming left V 6 bases short and J 5 bases short, with 16 bases between. Germline CDR1 reads SNHLY; CDR2 reads FYNNEI. The CDR3 DNA reads as TGTGCCAGCAGCCCCCCGGGCCAGGGGTATGGCTACACCTTC. It yields the protein CASSPPGQGYGYTF.

The J gene is TRBJ1-4, the V gene TRBV15, with a possible D match to TRBD1 (6 bases). Germline V gene lookup returns CDR1 LNHNV and CDR2 YYDKDF (reference sequence). With 1 base removed from V and 8 bases from J, the gap between germline ends came to 11 bases. The length of the CDR3 is 14 residues. CDR3 sequence: CATSRGGTFEKLFF. The CDR3 nucleotides are TGTGCCACCAGCAGAGGGGGGACATTCGAAAAACTGTTTTTT.

The rearrangement joins TRBV6-1 to TRBJ1-5, with TRBD1 matching over 7 bases. The CDR3 covers 15 residues. Trimming cost V 7 bases and J 1 base; bases outside gene matches: 7. Germline lookup yields CDR1 MNHNS and CDR2 SASEGT. CDR3 residues: CASTSSRGSNQPQHF. CDR3 DNA: TGTGCCAGCACCTCCTCCAGGGGGAGCAATCAGCCCCAGCATTTT.

The chain is built from TRBV19 and TRBJ1-1; 8 bases align to TRBD1. CDR3 length: 15 residues. Trimming cost V 6 bases and J 2 bases; bases outside gene matches: 8. Germline CDR1 is LNHDA and CDR2 is SQIVND (reference sequence). CDR3 residues: CASSADRGSNTEAFF. CDR3 coding DNA: TGTGCCAGTAGCGCAGACAGGGGTAGTAACACTGAAGCTTTCTTT.

The genes are TRBV30 and TRBJ2-7, with 11 bases identical to TRBD1. V shed 1 base and J 4 bases; nucleotides not matched to a gene: 3. The CDR3 sequence is 14 residues long. Germline V gene sequence: CDR1 GTSNPN, CDR2 SVGIG (reference sequence). CDR3 in amino acids: CAWSGTGGLYEQYF. The DNA of the CDR3 is TGTGCCTGGAGTGGGACAGGGGGCTTGTACGAGCAGTACTTC.

V gene TRBV29-1 combines with J gene TRBJ1-4; 11 bases fit TRBD1. J gave up 7 bases and V 6 bases, and 4 bases lay outside the gene matches. The CDR3 runs to 13 residues. The germline gives CDR1 SQVTM, CDR2 ANQGSEA. CDR3 sequence reads: CSVAGTGGEKLFF. CDR3 DNA sequence: TGCAGCGTGGCCGGGACAGGGGGTGAAAAACTGTTTTTT.

J is TRBJ2-1 and V is TRBV13; 9 bases are shared with TRBD2. The CDR3 loop spans 14 amino acids. V dropped 3 bases and J dropped 4; count of bases not matched to a gene: 1. Germline CDR1 is PRHDT and CDR2 is FYEKMQ (reference sequence). The CDR3 sequence: CASSLTSGYNEQFF. The CDR3 nucleotides read TGTGCCAGCAGCTTGACTAGCGGATACAATGAGCAGTTCTTC.

V is TRBV6-1 and J is TRBJ1-5, with 7 nucleotides matching TRBD1. The trim removed 9 bases at V and 8 bases at J, leaving 10 bases unmatched. Germline V lookup: CDR1 MNHNS, CDR2 SASEGT. This CDR3 is 13 amino acids long. The CDR3 sequence is CASRGGLIEPQHF. The CDR3 region has the DNA TGTGCCAGTAGAGGGGGCTTGATAGAGCCCCAGCATTTT.

The chain couples TRBV7-6 to TRBJ1-3; the D gene is possibly TRBD1 (5 bases). This CDR3 region has 14 residues. V was clipped by 2 bases and J by 4 bases, with 9 bases between them. Germline V CDR1 and CDR2: SGHVS, FNYEAQ. DNA for the CDR3: TGTGCCAGCAGCTTAAGGGGAGGAGGAAACACCATATATTTT. This gives the protein CASSLRGGGNTIYF. Using reference TRBV7-6 and TRBJ1-3 for the parts outside the CDR3, the full variable domain is GAGVSQSPRYKVTKRGQDVALRCDPISGHVSLYWYRQALGQGPEFLTYFNYEAQQDKSGLPNDRFSAERPEGSISTLTIQRTEQRDSAMYRCASSLRGGGNTIYFGEGSWLTVV.

The CDR3 protein is CAHGEGANEQFF. The CDR3 coding sequence is TGTGCCCACGGAGAGGGGGCAAATGAGCAGTTCTTC. The rearrangement links TRBV7-9 to TRBJ2-1; 7 bases fit TRBD1. The germline gives CDR1 SEHNR, CDR2 FQNEAQ (reference sequence). V lost 11 bases and J lost 7; bases outside the gene matches: 8. CDR3 length equals 12 residues.

This clone was picked up a small number of times. This chain connects TRBV6-6 to TRBJ1-1; D may be TRBD1 (5 bases). Germline V gives CDR1 MNHNY, CDR2 SVGAGI (reference sequence). The CDR3 covers 14 residues. The V end was cut by 5 bases, the J end by 1 base, with 11 bases between. The CDR3 coding sequence is TGTGCCAGCAGTCGCGGGACGGCGAACACTGAAGCTTTCTTT. Protein: CASSRGTANTEAFF.

This chain joins TRBV6-1 and TRBJ1-6; 12 nucleotides line up with TRBD1. The trim removed 7 bases at V and 8 bases at J, leaving 3 bases unmatched. This CDR3 has 14 residues. CDR1 is MNHNS and CDR2 is SASEGT in the germline V gene. The CDR3 DNA sequence: TGTGCCAGCAAGGGGGACAGGGGGCATTCACCCCTCCACTTT. This gives the protein CASKGDRGHSPLHF.

This clone was picked up a small number of times. The V gene is TRBV27, the J gene TRBJ2-1; no reliable D call. CDR3 length: 14 amino acids. Trimming took 6 bases from V and 4 from J, leaving 13 bases between them. Germline V CDR1 and CDR2: MNHEY, SMNVEV (reference sequence). This chain's CDR3 is CASRPGSMYNEQFF. As DNA, the CDR3 is TGTGCCAGCAGGCCAGGTTCGATGTACAATGAGCAGTTCTTC.

This clone was observed once. The rearrangement joins TRBV19 to TRBJ2-7, with D tentatively TRBD2 (6 bases). CDR1 is LNHDA, CDR2 SQIVND, per germline (reference sequence). V shed 1 base and J shed 12 bases, with 13 bases lying between them. The CDR3 has 12 amino acids. CDR3 in DNA: TGTGCCAGTAGTATAGTAGGCGGGGACCTGTACTTC. Translating it yields CASSIVGGDLYF.

This clone was counted only a few times. In nucleotides, the CDR3 is TGCGCCAGCAGCTTACGGGGACAGGAAAATCAAGCTTTCTTT. Residues: CASSLRGQENQAFF. The chain uses TRBV5-1 and TRBJ1-1; 8 bases map to TRBD1. This CDR3 has 14 amino acids. CDR1 is SGHRS, CDR2 YFSETQ, per germline. Trimming cost V 2 bases and J 9 bases; bases outside gene matches: 9.

The rearrangement links TRBV7-2 to TRBJ2-7; a weak D match, TRBD2 (5 bases). Trimming removed 3 bases at V and 1 base at J, with 7 bases between. This CDR3 spans 13 amino acids. CDR1 SGHTA and CDR2 FQGNSA come from the germline V gene. For the CDR3, the DNA is TGTGCCAGCAGCTTTGCGGGTTCCTACGAGCAGTACTTC. Residues: CASSFAGSYEQYF.

The chain recombines TRBV19 with TRBJ1-1; no firm D call. The CDR3 covers 13 residues. Per germline, CDR1 LNHDA and CDR2 SQIVND (reference sequence). V shed 4 bases and J shed 5 bases, with 11 bases lying between them. The CDR3 sequence: CASSSTEITEAFF. The CDR3 region has the DNA TGTGCCAGTAGTAGTACTGAAATAACTGAAGCTTTCTTT.

A note on this clone: At one boundary the junction diverges from the germline segment, which might be a read error. This sequence joins TRBV2 and TRBJ1-2; 9 nucleotides agree with TRBD1. The germline gives CDR1 SNHLY, CDR2 FYNNEI. The CDR3 has 15 amino acids. The CDR3 DNA sequence: TGTGCCAGCAGTCCCATAACGACAGGGGGATATGTCTACACCTTC. This encodes CASSPITTGGYVYTF. The full variable domain, completed using reference TRBV2 and TRBJ1-2, is EPEVTQTPSHQVTQMGQEVILRCVPISNHLYFYWYRQILGQKVEFLVSFYNNEISEKSEIFDDQFSVERPDGSNFTLKIRSTKLEDSAMYFCASSPITTGGYVYTFGSGTRLTVV.

This clone occurred a few times. The V call is TRBV2, the J call TRBJ1-2; TRBD1 aligns across 7 bases. This CDR3 has 14 residues. After removal of 3 bases from V and 3 bases from J, the junction contained 4 bases not matched to a gene. Germline CDR1 SNHLY, CDR2 FYNNEI. The CDR3, as DNA: TGTGCCAGCAGTGATGCCGGGACAGACTATGGCTACACCTTC. Amino acids: CASSDAGTDYGYTF. Complete variable domain (other parts from reference TRBV2 and TRBJ1-2): EPEVTQTPSHQVTQMGQEVILRCVPISNHLYFYWYRQILGQKVEFLVSFYNNEISEKSEIFDDQFSVERPDGSNFTLKIRSTKLEDSAMYFCASSDAGTDYGYTFGSGTRLTVV.

The CDR3 sequence: CASYSGTNNEQFF. Written as DNA, the CDR3 is TGTGCCAGCTATAGCGGGACAAACAATGAGCAGTTCTTC. The rearrangement links TRBV28 to TRBJ2-1; 8 bases are shared with TRBD2. The CDR3 spans 13 residues. V shed 8 bases, J shed 5 bases, and the junction held 5 bases outside the gene matches. Germline V CDR1 and CDR2: MDHEN, SYDVKM. Full variable domain (remainder filled in from reference TRBV28 and TRBJ2-1): DVKVTQSSRYLVKRTGEKVFLECVQDMDHENMFWYRQDPGLGLRLIYFSYDVKMKEKGDIPEGYSVSREKKERFSLILESASTNQTSMYLCASYSGTNNEQFFGPGTRLTVL.

The J gene is TRBJ2-1, the V gene TRBV5-1; a weak D match, TRBD1 (7 bases). The V end was cut by 4 bases, the J end by 14 bases, with 28 bases between. CDR3 length: 16 amino acids. Germline V gene data show CDR1 as SGHRS and CDR2 as YFSETQ. The CDR3 nucleotides read TGCGCCAGCAGCCTGACAGGTTCGGGGGTCCAAGACAGGGAGTTCTTC. Translation: CASSLTGSGVQDREFF.

The rearrangement joins TRBV6-5 to TRBJ1-2; D is undetermined. Germline CDR1 reads MNHEY; CDR2 reads SVGAGI. The CDR3 totals 13 residues. Deletions cut 5 bases from V and 6 bases from J, with 13 bases between. The CDR3 loop reads CASSQTRGDGYTF. The CDR3 DNA reads as TGTGCCAGCAGTCAGACCCGAGGTGATGGCTACACCTTC.

The chain uses TRBV5-1 and TRBJ1-1, with D possibly TRBD1 on 6 matching bases. Germline-derived CDR1 and CDR2 are SGHRS and YFSETQ. V gave up 0 bases and J gave up 1 base, with 13 bases separating them. CDR3 size: 16 residues. CDR3 residues: CASSLVGGGGNTEAFF. CDR3 bases: TGCGCCAGCAGCTTGGTAGGGGGGGGAGGGAACACTGAAGCTTTCTTT.

V gene TRBV2 combines with J gene TRBJ1-2; no firm D call. Germline V gene lookup returns CDR1 SNHLY and CDR2 FYNNEI. CDR3 length equals 13 residues. The germline V and J ends were trimmed by 3 bases and 1 base, with 6 bases remaining between them. CDR3 amino acids: CASSEANNYGYTF. The DNA for the CDR3 is TGTGCCAGCAGTGAGGCCAATAACTATGGCTACACCTTC.

The rearrangement links TRBV2 to TRBJ2-2; D might be TRBD1 (6 bases). CDR1 SNHLY and CDR2 FYNNEI come from the germline V gene. The ends were cut back, 11 bases at V and 3 bases at J, with 16 bases in the middle. The CDR3 is made up of 14 amino acids. CDR3 region: CASQGPKYTGELFF. The CDR3 bases are TGTGCCTCCCAGGGGCCCAAATACACCGGGGAGCTGTTTTTT.

The chain has TRBV5-1 and TRBJ1-1; a possible D gene is TRBD1 (5 bases). Germline CDR1 SGHRS, CDR2 YFSETQ. Trimming removed 4 bases at V and 1 base at J, with 20 bases between. This CDR3 has 17 residues. CDR3 sequence: CASSPDRSGPRNTEAFF. As DNA, the CDR3 is TGCGCCAGCAGCCCGGATCGGTCAGGGCCCAGGAACACTGAAGCTTTCTTT.

The V gene is TRBV12-5, the J gene TRBJ1-5; D may be TRBD1 (5 bases). Trimming left V 7 bases short and J 11 bases short, with 21 bases between. There are 14 residues in the CDR3. Germline CDR1 and CDR2: LGHNT and FRNRAP. The CDR3 region is CASAPQEFGGAQHF. The CDR3 DNA follows: TGTGCTAGTGCCCCCCAAGAATTCGGAGGGGCCCAGCATTTT. Based on the CDR3 plus reference TRBV12-5 and TRBJ1-5, the full variable domain is DARVTQTPRHKVTEMGQEVTMRCQPILGHNTVFWYRQTMMQGLELLAYFRNRAPLDDSGMPKDRFSAEMPDATLATLKIQPSEPRDSAVYFCASAPQEFGGAQHFGDGTRLSIL.

This sequence joins TRBV7-2 and TRBJ2-7, with D hard to call. V was clipped by 5 bases and J by 9 bases, with 14 bases between them. The CDR3 is made up of 12 amino acids. Germline V gene sequence: CDR1 SGHTA, CDR2 FQGNSA. The CDR3 loop reads CASSPNSGWQYF. The CDR3 DNA reads as TGTGCCAGCAGCCCGAACAGTGGTTGGCAGTACTTC.

J is TRBJ2-4 and V is TRBV7-2; D not certain. CDR3 length equals 13 residues. V shed 1 base and J shed 3 bases, with 4 bases lying between them. Germline V CDR1 and CDR2: SGHTA, FQGNSA. The CDR3 here is CASSLDFKNIQYF. The CDR3 DNA is TGTGCCAGCAGCTTAGACTTCAAAAACATTCAGTACTTC. The full variable domain, with the rest looked up from reference TRBV7-2 and TRBJ2-4, is GAGVSQSPSNKVTEKGKDVELRCDPISGHTALYWYRQSLGQGLEFLIYFQGNSAPDKSGLPSDRFSAERTGGSVSTLTIQRTQQEDSAVYLCASSLDFKNIQYFGAGTRLSVL.

The chain recombines TRBV6-5 with TRBJ2-7, with 9 bases fitting TRBD1. V was pared by 6 bases and J by 3 bases, with 6 bases of the junction left unmatched. This CDR3 region has 14 residues. Germline CDR1 and CDR2: MNHEY and SVGAGI. The CDR3 loop reads CASRQDRGYYEQYF. CDR3 in DNA: TGTGCCAGCAGGCAGGACAGGGGATACTACGAGCAGTACTTC.